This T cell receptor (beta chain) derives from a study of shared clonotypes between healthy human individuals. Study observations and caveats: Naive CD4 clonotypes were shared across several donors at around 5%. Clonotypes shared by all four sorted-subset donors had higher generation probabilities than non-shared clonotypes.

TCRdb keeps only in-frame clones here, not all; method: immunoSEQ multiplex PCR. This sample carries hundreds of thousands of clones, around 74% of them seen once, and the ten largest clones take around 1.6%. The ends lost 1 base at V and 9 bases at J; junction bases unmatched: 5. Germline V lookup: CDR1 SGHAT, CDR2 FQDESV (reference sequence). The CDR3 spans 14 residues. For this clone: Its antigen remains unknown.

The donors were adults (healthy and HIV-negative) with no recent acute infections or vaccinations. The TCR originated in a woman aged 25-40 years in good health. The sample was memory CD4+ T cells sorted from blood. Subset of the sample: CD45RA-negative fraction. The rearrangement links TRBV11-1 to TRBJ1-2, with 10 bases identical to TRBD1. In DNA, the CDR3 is TGTGCCAGCAGCTTAGGACAGGGGGCAAGAAGCTACACCTTC. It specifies CASSLGQGARSYTF.